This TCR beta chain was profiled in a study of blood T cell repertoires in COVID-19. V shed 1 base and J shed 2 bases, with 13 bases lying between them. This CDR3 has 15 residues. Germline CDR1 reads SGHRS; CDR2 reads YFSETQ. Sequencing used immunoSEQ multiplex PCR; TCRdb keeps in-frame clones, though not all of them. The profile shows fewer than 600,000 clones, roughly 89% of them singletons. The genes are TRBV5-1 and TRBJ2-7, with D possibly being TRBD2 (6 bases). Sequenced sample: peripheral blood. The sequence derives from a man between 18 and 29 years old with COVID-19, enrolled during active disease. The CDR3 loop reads CASSLSGALTYEQYF. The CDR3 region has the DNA TGCGCCAGCAGCTTGTCGGGAGCCCTTACCTACGAGCAGTACTTC.